This TCR beta chain emerged from a study of cytomegalovirus exposure and HLA in healthy donors. This clone was counted between two and nine times. V lost 3 bases, J lost 4 bases, and 10 bases lay in between. This CDR3 contains 13 residues. Germline CDR1 SQVTM, CDR2 ANQGSEA. Vbeta (60) and Jbeta (13) primers were used in the PCR. TCRdb's copy holds only in-frame clones and misses some; the assay was immunoSEQ multiplex PCR. This table has 150,000 to 200,000 clones, about 83% appearing once. The V and J genes are TRBV29-1 and TRBJ1-5; D possibly corresponds to TRBD1 (5 bases). The sequence came from a woman in her twenties or thirties in good health and CMV-seropositive. Sequenced: PBMCs. DNA of the CDR3: TGCAGCGTTGATGCAGGGCCGAATCAGCCCCAGCATTTT. Protein sequence: CSVDAGPNQPQHF.